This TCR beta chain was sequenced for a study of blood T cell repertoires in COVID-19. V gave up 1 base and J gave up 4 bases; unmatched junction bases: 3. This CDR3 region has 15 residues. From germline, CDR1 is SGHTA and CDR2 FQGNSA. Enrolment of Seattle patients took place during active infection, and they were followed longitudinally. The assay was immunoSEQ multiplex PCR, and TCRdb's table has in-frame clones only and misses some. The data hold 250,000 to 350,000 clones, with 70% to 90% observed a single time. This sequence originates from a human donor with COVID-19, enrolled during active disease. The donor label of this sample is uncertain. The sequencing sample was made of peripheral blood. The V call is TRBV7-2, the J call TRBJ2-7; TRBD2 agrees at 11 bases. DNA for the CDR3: TGTGCCAGCAGCTTAGTGGGGACTAGCGGTTACGAGCAGTACTTC. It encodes CASSLVGTSGYEQYF.